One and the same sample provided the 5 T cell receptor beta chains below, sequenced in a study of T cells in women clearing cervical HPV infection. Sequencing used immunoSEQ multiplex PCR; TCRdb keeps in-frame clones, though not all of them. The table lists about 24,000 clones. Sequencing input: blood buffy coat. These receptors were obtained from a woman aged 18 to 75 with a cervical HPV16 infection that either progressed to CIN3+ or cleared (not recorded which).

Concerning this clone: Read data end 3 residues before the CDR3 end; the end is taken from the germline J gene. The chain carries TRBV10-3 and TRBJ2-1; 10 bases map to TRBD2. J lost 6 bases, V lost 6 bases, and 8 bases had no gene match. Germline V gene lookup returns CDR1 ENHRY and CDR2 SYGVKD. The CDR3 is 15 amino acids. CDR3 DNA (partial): TGTGCCATCAGCCCCCTAGCGGGAGTAAGCAATGAG. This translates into CAISPLAGVSNE. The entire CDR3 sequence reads CAISPLAGVSNEQFF.

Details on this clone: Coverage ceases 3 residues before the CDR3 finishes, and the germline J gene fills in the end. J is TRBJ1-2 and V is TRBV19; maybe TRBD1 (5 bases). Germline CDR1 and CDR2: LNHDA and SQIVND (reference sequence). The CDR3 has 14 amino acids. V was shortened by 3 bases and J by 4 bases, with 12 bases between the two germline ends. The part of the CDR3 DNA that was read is TGTGCCAGTAGTATGGATAGGGGATTCTATGGC. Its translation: CASSMDRGFYG. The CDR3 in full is CASSMDRGFYGYTF.

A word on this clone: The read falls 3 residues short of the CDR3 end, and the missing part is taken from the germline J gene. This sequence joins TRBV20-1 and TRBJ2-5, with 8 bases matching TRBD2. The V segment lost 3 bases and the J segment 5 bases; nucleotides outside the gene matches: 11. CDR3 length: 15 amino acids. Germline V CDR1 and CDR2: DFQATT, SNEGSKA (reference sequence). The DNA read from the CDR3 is TGCAGTGCTAGCAGTCCGGGACTAGTCGTGGAGACC. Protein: CSASSPGLVVET. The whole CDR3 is CSASSPGLVVETQYF.

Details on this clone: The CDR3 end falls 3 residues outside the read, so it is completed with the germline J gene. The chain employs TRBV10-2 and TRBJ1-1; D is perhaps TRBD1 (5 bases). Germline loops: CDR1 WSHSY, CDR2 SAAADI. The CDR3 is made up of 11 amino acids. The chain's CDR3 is CASSDRGEAFF. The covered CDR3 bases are TGCGCCAGCAGTGATAGGGGCGAA.

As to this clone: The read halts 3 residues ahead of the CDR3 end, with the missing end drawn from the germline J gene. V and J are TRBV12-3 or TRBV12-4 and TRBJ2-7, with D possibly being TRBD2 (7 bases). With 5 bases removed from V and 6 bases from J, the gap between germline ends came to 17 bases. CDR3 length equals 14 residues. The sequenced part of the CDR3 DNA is TGTGCCAGCAGTCCTTCGGGGGGCCCAGTCGAG. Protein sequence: CASSPSGGPVE. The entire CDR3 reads CASSPSGGPVEQYF.